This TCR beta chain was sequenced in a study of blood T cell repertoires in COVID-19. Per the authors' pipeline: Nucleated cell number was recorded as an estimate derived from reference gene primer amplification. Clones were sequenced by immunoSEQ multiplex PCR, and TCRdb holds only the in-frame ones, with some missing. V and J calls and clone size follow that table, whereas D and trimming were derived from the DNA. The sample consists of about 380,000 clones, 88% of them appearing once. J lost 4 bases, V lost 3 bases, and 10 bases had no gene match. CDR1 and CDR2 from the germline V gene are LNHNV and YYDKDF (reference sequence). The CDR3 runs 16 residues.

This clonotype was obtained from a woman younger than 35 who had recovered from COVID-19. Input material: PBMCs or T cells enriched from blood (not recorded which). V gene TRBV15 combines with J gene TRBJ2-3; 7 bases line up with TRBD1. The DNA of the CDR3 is TGTGCCACCAGCAGTCGACAGGGCCAGGTGTCAGATACGCAGTATTTT. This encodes CATSSRQGQVSDTQYF.